The 20 T cell receptor beta chains below all came from one sample that was sequenced in a study of T cell responses to AZD1222 COVID-19 vaccine (dated by TCRdb to the early 2020s). Libraries were made using the immunoSEQ multiplex PCR assay. The table was pulled from immuneACCESS by TCRdb, which kept in-frame rearrangements only. Such tables lose some clones; where checked, under half of the loss comes from unresolved V genes, and the rest has no known cause. For this sample there are more than 150,000 clones; roughly 92% appear just once. The biggest ten clones account for about 10% of the sample. The sample's time point label, decoded: baseline before first vaccination. This specimen was peripheral blood, taken on day 0 of AZD1222 vaccination. All receptors derive from an adult in good health.

The V gene is TRBV18, the J gene TRBJ2-7; 10 bases agree with TRBD1. V lost 3 bases to trimming and J lost 4 bases; unmatched junction nucleotides: 3. The CDR3 is made up of 14 amino acids. The germline gives CDR1 KGHSH, CDR2 LQKENI. CDR3 residues: CASSPGTGAYEQYF. Written as DNA, the CDR3 is TGTGCCAGCTCACCCGGGACAGGGGCATACGAGCAGTACTTC.

Only one count was recorded for this clone. V and J are TRBV18 and TRBJ2-3; D gene ambiguous. V dropped 2 bases and J dropped 6 bases, with 6 bases sitting between them. The CDR3 runs 12 residues. CDR1 and CDR2 (germline): KGHSH, LQKENI. The CDR3 sequence: CASSPSEDTQYF. CDR3 DNA: TGTGCCAGCTCACCAAGCGAGGATACGCAGTATTTT.

The chain uses TRBV10-3 and TRBJ1-4; D remains unclear. This CDR3 is built from 14 residues. Trimming removed 7 bases at V and 5 bases at J, with 14 bases between. The germline gives CDR1 ENHRY, CDR2 SYGVKD. The CDR3 spells CAITDFPGNEKLFF. The DNA of the CDR3 is TGTGCCATCACCGACTTCCCGGGAAATGAAAAACTGTTTTTT.

The count of this clone is one. V and J are TRBV5-1 and TRBJ1-1; 7 bases align to TRBD1. Trimming took 4 bases from V and 0 from J; bases not matched to a gene: 3. CDR3 length equals 14 residues. Per the germline V gene, CDR1 is SGHRS and CDR2 is YFSETQ. The CDR3 loop is CASSKQGLNTEAFF. CDR3 DNA sequence: TGCGCCAGCAGCAAACAGGGGTTGAACACTGAAGCTTTCTTT. The whole variable domain, remainder taken from reference TRBV5-1 and TRBJ1-1, is KAGVTQTPRYLIKTRGQQVTLSCSPISGHRSVSWYQQTPGQGLQFLFEYFSETQRNKGNFPGRFSGRQFSNSRSEMNVSTLELGDSALYLCASSKQGLNTEAFFGQGTRLTVV.

V gene TRBV5-5 combines with J gene TRBJ1-5; a weak D match, TRBD1 (5 bases). Trimming removed 4 bases at V and 0 bases at J, with 17 bases between. The CDR3 is made up of 17 amino acids. The germline CDR1 and CDR2 sequences are SGHKS and YYEKEE (reference sequence). CDR3 sequence reads: CASSLWGSVYSNQPQHF. The CDR3 region has the DNA TGTGCCAGCAGCCTCTGGGGGAGTGTTTATAGCAATCAGCCCCAGCATTTT. The variable domain in full, with the rest retrieved from reference TRBV5-5 and TRBJ1-5, is DAGVTQSPTHLIKTRGQQVTLRCSPISGHKSVSWYQQVLGQGPQFIFQYYEKEERGRGNFPDRFSARQFPNYSSELNVNALLLGDSALYLCASSLWGSVYSNQPQHFGDGTRLSIL.

In nucleotides, the CDR3 is TGTGCCAGCAGGGGGCACCCGGGACAGGGTGGATTGTCACCCCCAGATACGCAGTATTTT. Protein sequence: CASRGHPGQGGLSPPDTQYF. The chain couples TRBV28 to TRBJ2-3, with 9 bases that match TRBD1. CDR1 is MDHEN and CDR2 is SYDVKM in the germline V gene. The trim removed 6 bases at V and 4 bases at J, leaving 23 bases unmatched. CDR3 length equals 20 residues. Drawing the rest from reference TRBV28 and TRBJ2-3, the complete variable domain is DVKVTQSSRYLVKRTGEKVFLECVQDMDHENMFWYRQDPGLGLRLIYFSYDVKMKEKGDIPEGYSVSREKKERFSLILESASTNQTSMYLCASRGHPGQGGLSPPDTQYFGPGTRLTVL.

This clone appeared a single time. The V and J genes are TRBV7-9 and TRBJ1-2, with D unclear. This CDR3 spans 11 amino acids. Germline loops: CDR1 SEHNR, CDR2 FQNEAQ (reference sequence). The V gene lost 3 bases and the J gene lost 6 bases, with 5 bases spanning the gap. The CDR3 region is CASSFTDGYTF. CDR3 DNA: TGTGCCAGCAGCTTTACCGATGGCTACACCTTC.

V gene TRBV29-1 combines with J gene TRBJ1-2, with 7 bases aligning to TRBD1. CDR1 and CDR2 from the germline V gene are SQVTM and ANQGSEA. The V and J ends lost 4 bases and 8 bases, in that order; junction bases with no gene match: 13. This CDR3 has 14 amino acids. CDR3 sequence (DNA): TGCAGCGTTGCGAGACAGGGAGGCTTCGTAGGCTACACCTTC. The encoded protein is CSVARQGGFVGYTF. The full variable domain, with the rest looked up from reference TRBV29-1 and TRBJ1-2, is SAVISQKPSRDICQRGTSLTIQCQVDSQVTMMFWYRQQPGQSLTLIATANQGSEATYESGFVIDKFPISRPNLTFSTLTVSNMSPEDSSIYLCSVARQGGFVGYTFGSGTRLTVV.

This rearrangement joins TRBV4-2 to TRBJ2-3; D ambiguous. The CDR3 has 15 residues. Trimming removed 2 bases at V and 2 bases at J, with 11 bases between. Germline lookup yields CDR1 LGHNA and CDR2 YNFKEQ. CDR3 sequence reads: CASSQRHQNTDTQYF. The CDR3 DNA reads TGTGCCAGCAGCCAAAGACACCAGAACACAGATACGCAGTATTTT.

The chain is built from TRBV7-9 and TRBJ1-6; the D is unclear. This CDR3 has 14 amino acids. V was trimmed by 3 bases and J by 7 bases, leaving 10 bases between them. Germline V gene data show CDR1 as SEHNR and CDR2 as FQNEAQ (reference sequence). CDR3 in amino acids: CASSFGDRNSPLHF. The DNA for the CDR3 is TGTGCCAGCAGCTTTGGGGATAGGAATTCACCCCTCCACTTT.

The chain has TRBV18 and TRBJ1-1; TRBD1 aligns across 9 bases. V was pared by 2 bases and J by 5 bases, with 6 bases of the junction left unmatched. This CDR3 comprises 15 residues. CDR1 and CDR2 from the germline V gene are KGHSH and LQKENI. CDR3: CASSPSGTGSTEAFF. The CDR3 DNA reads TGTGCCAGCTCACCAAGTGGGACAGGGTCGACTGAAGCTTTCTTT.

A word on this clone: Germline is not matched at one junction end, which may reflect a read error. The rearrangement links TRBV7-9 to TRBJ2-3; D might be TRBD2 (5 bases). Germline-derived CDR1 and CDR2 are SEHNR and FQNEAQ (reference sequence). CDR3 size: 13 residues. CDR3 DNA sequence: TGTGCCAGCAGCCTAGCTCGCATGGATACGCAGTATTTT. It codes for CASSLARMDTQYF.

The chain recombines TRBV6-2 or TRBV6-3 with TRBJ2-1; 12 bases are a match to TRBD2. The germline gives CDR1 MNHEY, CDR2 SVGEGT. The V and J ends lost 6 bases and 0 bases, in that order; junction bases with no gene match: 6. This CDR3 has 17 amino acids. In DNA form, the CDR3 reads TGTGCCAGCAGCCGGACTAGCGGGGCGAGCTCCTACAATGAGCAGTTCTTC. This encodes CASSRTSGASSYNEQFF.

This clone was picked up one time. The chain uses TRBV2 and TRBJ1-6, with 7 bases lining up with TRBD1. Germline assignment: CDR1 SNHLY and CDR2 FYNNEI. This CDR3 contains 16 residues. V shed 6 bases and J 7 bases; nucleotides not matched to a gene: 12. For the CDR3, the DNA is TGTGCCAGCAGCTGGGCGTTGGGACAGCCGAATTCACCCCTCCACTTT. This sequence encodes CASSWALGQPNSPLHF.

The CDR3 sequence: CSVVRLQGANYGYTF. For the CDR3, the DNA is TGCAGCGTTGTTCGACTACAGGGTGCCAACTATGGCTACACCTTC. The V gene is TRBV29-1, the J gene TRBJ1-2; possible D gene TRBD1, 6 bases. The CDR3 spans 15 residues. Trimming shortened V by 4 bases and J by 2 bases, and 17 bases separated the two germline ends. From germline, CDR1 is SQVTM and CDR2 ANQGSEA. Full variable domain (rest looked up from reference TRBV29-1 and TRBJ1-2): SAVISQKPSRDICQRGTSLTIQCQVDSQVTMMFWYRQQPGQSLTLIATANQGSEATYESGFVIDKFPISRPNLTFSTLTVSNMSPEDSSIYLCSVVRLQGANYGYTFGSGTRLTVV.

This chain uses TRBV7-9 with TRBJ1-1; weak D call: TRBD1 (5 bases). The V gene's germline CDR1 is SEHNR and CDR2 FQNEAQ (reference sequence). Trimming took 2 bases from V and 7 from J, leaving 11 bases between them. This CDR3 contains 13 residues. The chain's CDR3 is CASSLRSGVEAFF. CDR3 coding DNA: TGTGCCAGCAGCTTACGGTCGGGGGTTGAAGCTTTCTTT.

The rearrangement links TRBV5-1 to TRBJ2-7; 10 positions match TRBD2. With V trimmed by 2 bases and J by 2 bases, 1 base remained unmatched. The CDR3 sequence is 14 residues long. CDR1 SGHRS and CDR2 YFSETQ come from the germline V gene. CDR3 loop: CASSLAGGPYEQYF. The CDR3 region has the DNA TGCGCCAGCAGCTTAGCGGGAGGGCCCTACGAGCAGTACTTC.

A single count supports this clone. The V call is TRBV11-1, the J call TRBJ2-1, with a possible D match to TRBD1 (5 bases). Germline V gene lookup returns CDR1 SGHAT and CDR2 FQDESV (reference sequence). The CDR3 totals 14 residues. The germline V and J ends were trimmed by 1 base and 10 bases, with 14 bases remaining between them. The DNA for the CDR3 is TGTGCCAGCAGCTTAGAGGGGATTGCCGCAGAGCAGTTCTTC. Its protein is CASSLEGIAAEQFF.

The CDR3 loop is CASSFYRGRRNSPLHF. The CDR3 region has the DNA TGTGCCAGTAGTTTCTACAGGGGGCGTCGTAATTCACCCCTCCACTTT. The chain combines TRBV19 with TRBJ1-6; TRBD1 matches 9 bases. The CDR3 has 16 residues. Germline V gene sequence: CDR1 LNHDA, CDR2 SQIVND (reference sequence). V shed 5 bases, J shed 6 bases, and the junction held 8 bases outside the gene matches.

The chain is built from TRBV7-3 and TRBJ1-2; 9 nucleotides align to TRBD1. The V segment lost 5 bases and the J segment 5 bases; nucleotides outside the gene matches: 6. Germline loops: CDR1 SGHTA, CDR2 FQGTGA. The CDR3 has 14 amino acids. The CDR3 loop reads CASSPGQGFYGYTF. For the CDR3, the DNA is TGTGCCAGCAGCCCGGGACAGGGATTTTATGGCTACACCTTC.